This T cell receptor (beta chain) was obtained from a study of shared T cell receptors in the human thymus. V lost 5 bases, J lost 5 bases, and 21 bases lay in between. CDR1 and CDR2 from the germline V gene are SGHTA and FQGTGA. There are 17 residues in the CDR3. Only in-frame clones appear in the TCRdb table, and some are missing; sequencing was by immunoSEQ multiplex PCR. The table shows approximately 760,000 clones, with 70% to 90% occurring only once. The same sample was also used in a study of human thymus T cells. That source notes: Resections obtained during corrective heart surgery supplied the thymus tissue. Thymic and blood repertoires appeared to show biased V and J gene usage.

The chain employs TRBV7-3 and TRBJ2-2, with D perhaps matching TRBD2 (5 bases). Source material: thymocytes. This TCR came from a girl under three years old with a congenital heart defect. CDR3 in amino acids: CASSRISPLRRTGELFF. CDR3 nucleotides: TGTGCCAGCAGCCGCATTAGTCCTCTCAGGAGGACCGGGGAGCTGTTTTTT.